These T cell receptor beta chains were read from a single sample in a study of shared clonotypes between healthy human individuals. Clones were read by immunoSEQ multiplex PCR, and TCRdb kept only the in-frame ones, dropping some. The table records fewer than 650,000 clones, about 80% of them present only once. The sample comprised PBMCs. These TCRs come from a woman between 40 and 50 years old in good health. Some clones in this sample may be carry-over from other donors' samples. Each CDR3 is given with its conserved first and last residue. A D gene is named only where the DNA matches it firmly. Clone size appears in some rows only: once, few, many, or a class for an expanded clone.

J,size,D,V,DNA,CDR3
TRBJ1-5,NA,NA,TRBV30,TGTGCCTGGAGAGGCGGGGGCGGCCAGCCCCAGCATTTT,CAWRGGGGQPQHF
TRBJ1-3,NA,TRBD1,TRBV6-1,TGTGCCAGCAGGCTGGGACAGACTGGAAACACCATATATTTT,CASRLGQTGNTIYF
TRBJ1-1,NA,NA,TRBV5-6,TGTGCCAGCAGCTTGTTTGGGGGCACTGAAGCTTTCTTT,CASSLFGGTEAFF
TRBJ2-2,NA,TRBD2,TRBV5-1,TGCGCCAGCAGCCCAGGGACTAGCGGGCTGCTTTACACCGGGGAGCTGTTTTTT,CASSPGTSGLLYTGELFF
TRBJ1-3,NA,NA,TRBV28,TGTGCCAGCAGTTTCAGTACTGGAAACACCATATATTTT,CASSFSTGNTIYF
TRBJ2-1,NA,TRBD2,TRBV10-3,TGTGCCATCAGAAAAGGACTAGCGGACTACAATGAGCAGTTCTTC,CAIRKGLADYNEQFF
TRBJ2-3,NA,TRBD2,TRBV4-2,TGTGCCAGCAGCCTCGGACTAGCGGGAGGGCCGGGCACAGATACGCAGTATTTT,CASSLGLAGGPGTDTQYF
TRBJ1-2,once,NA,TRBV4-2,TGTGCCAGCAGCCAAGAAGGAGGCTCCTATGGCTACACCTTC,CASSQEGGSYGYTF
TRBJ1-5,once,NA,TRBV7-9,TGTGCCAGCAGCCCTGGAATAGGAAGTCAGCCCCAGCATTTT,CASSPGIGSQPQHF
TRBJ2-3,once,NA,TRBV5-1,TGCGCCAGCAGCTTGGAGGCAAGAGATACGCAGTATTTT,CASSLEARDTQYF
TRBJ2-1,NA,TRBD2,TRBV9,TGTGCCAGCAGTCGACTAGCGGTTGGGGGCAATGAGCAGTTCTTC,CASSRLAVGGNEQFF
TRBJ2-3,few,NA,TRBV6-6,TGTGCCAGCGGGCTGCCCGGACTACGCACAGATACGCAGTATTTT,CASGLPGLRTDTQYF
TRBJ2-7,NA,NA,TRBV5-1,TGCGCCAGCAGCTTGGTTTCGGAGTCCTACGAGCAGTACTTC,CASSLVSESYEQYF
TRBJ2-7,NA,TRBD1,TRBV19,TGTGCCAGTAGTAAGGACAGGGCCTCCTACGAGCAGTACTTC,CASSKDRASYEQYF
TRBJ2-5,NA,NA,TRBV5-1,TGCGCCAGTACTCCGGGGAGTTCCCAAGAGACCCAGTACTTC,CASTPGSSQETQYF
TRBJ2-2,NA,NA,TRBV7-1,TGTGCCAGCAAGTCCATAAACACCGGGGAGCTGTTTTTT,CASKSINTGELFF